One T cell receptor beta chain is described in this entry. As processed by the authors: Nucleated cell counts were estimated from reference gene primer amplification. Produced via immunoSEQ multiplex PCR; TCRdb's table is partial and in-frame only. V, J and clone size reflect that table, while D and trimming were determined from the DNA. The table shows about 280,000 clones, with about nine tenths occurring only once. The data are from a study of blood T cell repertoires in COVID-19. Whole-study context: In each case, the material was cDNA or gDNA derived from T cells, B-cell-depleted T cells, or PBMCs.

V lost 0 bases to trimming and J lost 12 bases, with 16 bases between them. CDR1 GTSNPN and CDR2 SVGIG come from the germline V gene (reference sequence). The CDR3 has 13 amino acids. Sequencing was done on a sample of peripheral blood. The chain couples TRBV30 to TRBJ2-3; tentative D call: TRBD2 (5 bases). This clonotype originated in a woman between 35 and 50 years old who had recovered from COVID-19. CDR3 in DNA: TGTGCCTGGAGTGTACTCGGAGCGGAAGCCCAGTATTTT. Amino acids: CAWSVLGAEAQYF.